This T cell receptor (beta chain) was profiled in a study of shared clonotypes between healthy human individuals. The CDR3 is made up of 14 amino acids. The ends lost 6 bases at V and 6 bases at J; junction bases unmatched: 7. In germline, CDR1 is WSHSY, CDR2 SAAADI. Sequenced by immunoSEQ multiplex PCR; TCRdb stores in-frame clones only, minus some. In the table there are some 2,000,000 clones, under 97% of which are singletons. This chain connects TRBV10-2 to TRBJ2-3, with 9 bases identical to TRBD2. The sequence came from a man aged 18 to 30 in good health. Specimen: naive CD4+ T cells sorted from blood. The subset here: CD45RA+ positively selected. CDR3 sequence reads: CASRWREGADTQYF. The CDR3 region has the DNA TGCGCCAGCAGGTGGCGGGAGGGGGCGGATACGCAGTATTTT.